This T cell receptor (beta chain) was sequenced in a study of blood T cell repertoires in COVID-19. At the level of the study: COVID-19 samples from acute and convalescent phases originated in the United States, Italy and Spain.

V lost 6 bases and J lost 4; bases outside the gene matches: 13. The CDR3 extends over 16 amino acids. The germline V gene has CDR1 SGHRS and CDR2 YFSETQ. In the original processing: By means of reference gene primer amplification, nucleated cell counts were estimated. Sequenced by immunoSEQ multiplex PCR; TCRdb stores in-frame clones only, minus some. Clonal size and the V and J genes are those of that table, whereas D and trimming came from the DNA. The data show roughly 160,000 clones, approximately 86% seen once. This TCR came from a man aged 60 to 69 with acute or convalescent COVID-19. The chain links TRBV5-1 to TRBJ1-2; 9 bases match TRBD1. What was sequenced was peripheral blood. The CDR3 DNA reads as TGCGCCAGCACCCGGACAGGGGTCACTGATTTCTATGGCTACACCTTC. Residues: CASTRTGVTDFYGYTF.